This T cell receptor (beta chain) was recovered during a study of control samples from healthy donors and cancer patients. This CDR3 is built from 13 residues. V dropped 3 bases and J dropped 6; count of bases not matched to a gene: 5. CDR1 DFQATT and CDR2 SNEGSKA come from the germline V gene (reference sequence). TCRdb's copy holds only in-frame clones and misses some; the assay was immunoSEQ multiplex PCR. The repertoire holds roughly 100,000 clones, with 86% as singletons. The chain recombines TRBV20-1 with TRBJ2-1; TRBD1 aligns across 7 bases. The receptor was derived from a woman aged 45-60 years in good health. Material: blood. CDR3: CSASSRGPNEQFF. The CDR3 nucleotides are TGCAGTGCTAGTTCGAGGGGGCCCAATGAGCAGTTCTTC.